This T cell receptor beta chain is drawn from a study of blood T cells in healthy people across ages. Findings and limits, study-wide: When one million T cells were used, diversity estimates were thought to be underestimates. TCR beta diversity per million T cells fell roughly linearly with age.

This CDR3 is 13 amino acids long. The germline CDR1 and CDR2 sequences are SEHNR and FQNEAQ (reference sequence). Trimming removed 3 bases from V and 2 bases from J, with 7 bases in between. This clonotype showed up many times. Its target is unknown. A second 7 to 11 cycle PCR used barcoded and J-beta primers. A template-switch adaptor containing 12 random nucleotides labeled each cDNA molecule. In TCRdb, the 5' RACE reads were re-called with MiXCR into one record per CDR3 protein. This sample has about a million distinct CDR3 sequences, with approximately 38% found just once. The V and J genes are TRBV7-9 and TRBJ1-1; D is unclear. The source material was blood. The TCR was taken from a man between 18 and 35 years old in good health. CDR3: CASSLGINTEAFF. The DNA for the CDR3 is TGTGCCAGCAGCTTGGGAATTAACACTGAAGCTTTCTTT.